The rows below give T cell receptor beta chains drawn from one sample of a study of T cell responses to AZD1222 COVID-19 vaccine. Sequencing used immunoSEQ multiplex PCR; TCRdb keeps in-frame clones, though not all of them. The profile shows 110,000 to 150,000 clones, 80% to 90% of them singletons. The material sequenced was peripheral blood, taken on day 0 of AZD1222 vaccination. These receptors all stem from an adult in good health. The CDR3 runs from the conserved cysteine through the conserved F or W. D genes are given only for firm matches. Rows give clone size only sometimes, using once, few, many, or a class for an expanded clone.

v_call	clone_size	j_call	d_call	cdr3_nt	cdr3_aa
TRBV27	NA	TRBJ1-1	NA	TGTGCCAGCAGTTTATATTCAGGGCGGGCTAACACTGAAGCTTTCTTT	CASSLYSGRANTEAFF
TRBV12-3/TRBV12-4	few	TRBJ2-2	NA	TGTGCCAGCAGCTCAGGACCCACCGGGGAGCTGTTTTTT	CASSSGPTGELFF
TRBV11-3	once	TRBJ2-2	TRBD1	TGTGCCAGCAGCGATCGGGACAGAGCCCAGAACACCGGGGAGCTGTTTTTT	CASSDRDRAQNTGELFF
TRBV3-1/TRBV3-2	NA	TRBJ1-1	NA	TGTGCCAGCAGCCGGAAGGTCAACACTGAAGCTTTCTTT	CASSRKVNTEAFF
TRBV3-1/TRBV3-2	NA	TRBJ2-5	NA	TGTGCTAGCAGCCGAAGTGCGGAGGCAGAGACCCAGTACTTC	CASSRSAEAETQYF
TRBV27	NA	TRBJ1-5	NA	TGTGCCAGCAGTTTAGTGGGTGGTGAGCCCCAGCATTTT	CASSLVGGEPQHF
TRBV5-8	once	TRBJ2-1	TRBD2	TGTGCCAGCAGCTTGGGTCTAGCGGAAAACAATGAGCAGTTCTTC	CASSLGLAENNEQFF
TRBV29-1	NA	TRBJ1-2	NA	TGCAGCGTTGAGGCAGGGTCAACCCTTCTGGGCTACACCTTC	CSVEAGSTLLGYTF
TRBV4-1	NA	TRBJ2-7	TRBD2	TGCGCCAGCAGCCAAGTGCTAGCGGGGTCCTCCTACGAGCAGTACTTC	CASSQVLAGSSYEQYF
TRBV15	NA	TRBJ1-1	TRBD1	TGTGCCACCAGCGACCCGGGACAGGGGGCGCTATTTGAAGCTTTCTTT	CATSDPGQGALFEAFF
TRBV12-3/TRBV12-4	NA	TRBJ2-7	TRBD2	TGTGCCAGCAGTTGGGACTACTACGAGCAGTACTTC	CASSWDYYEQYF
TRBV19	NA	TRBJ2-3	NA	TGTGCCAGTAGCCTCGGGACTTGGAGCACAGATACGCAGTATTTT	CASSLGTWSTDTQYF
TRBV2	NA	TRBJ1-5	NA	TGTGCCAGCAGTGAAGAGGCTGGGAAGAATCAGCCCCAGCATTTT	CASSEEAGKNQPQHF
TRBV2	NA	TRBJ2-7	NA	TGTGCCAGCAGGGAGGACGGCTCCTACGAGCAGTACTTC	CASREDGSYEQYF
TRBV23-1	once	TRBJ1-1	TRBD1	TGCGCCAGCAGTCAATCGAGGCCCTCCGACAGGGGAGGTAAGTTTGAAGCTTTCTTT	CASSQSRPSDRGGKFEAFF
TRBV27	NA	TRBJ1-5	NA	TGTGCCAGCAGCTGGGGACGGGCCAATCAGCCCCAGCATTTT	CASSWGRANQPQHF
TRBV6-1	NA	TRBJ1-1	NA	TGTGCCAGCAGTGAACCCCCCCGCCCTATGAACACTGAAGCTTTCTTT	CASSEPPRPMNTEAFF
TRBV28	NA	TRBJ1-5	TRBD1	TGTGCCAGCAGTTTATGGAGGGGGCCAAGGAGCAATCAGCCCCAGCATTTT	CASSLWRGPRSNQPQHF
TRBV5-1	few	TRBJ2-4	NA	TGCGCCAGCACTAGCCTTATGGAGCCCCACATTCAGTACTTC	CASTSLMEPHIQYF
TRBV21-1	once	TRBJ1-1	NA	TGTGCCAGCAGCAACCGGAACAGACCTATGGTGAACACTGAAGCTTTCTTT	CASSNRNRPMVNTEAFF
TRBV7-6	NA	TRBJ2-3	TRBD2	TGTGCCAGCAGCTTAGCGGGAGGGGCTGGTGATACGCAGTATTTT	CASSLAGGAGDTQYF
TRBV19	NA	TRBJ2-2	NA	TGTGCCAGTCAAGGATGGGGTGGGACCGGGGAGCTGTTTTTT	CASQGWGGTGELFF
TRBV12-3/TRBV12-4	NA	TRBJ1-2	NA	TGTGCCAGCAGCTCACAGGAGCGCTATGGCTACACCTTC	CASSSQERYGYTF
TRBV7-6	NA	TRBJ2-5	TRBD2	TGTGCCAGCAGAGTGACTAGCGGGAAGTACCAAGAGACCCAGTACTTC	CASRVTSGKYQETQYF
TRBV20-1	NA	TRBJ2-1	TRBD1	TGCAGTGCTAGTTGGACAGGGGGTACCCAGTTCTTC	CSASWTGGTQFF
TRBV4-1	NA	TRBJ2-1	TRBD1	TGCGCCAGCAGCCAAGCCCCCGCAGGGGGCAATGAGCAGTTCTTC	CASSQAPAGGNEQFF
TRBV29-1	once	TRBJ1-1	NA	TGCAGCGTTGAAGGACAGCCTAACACTGAAGCTTTCTTT	CSVEGQPNTEAFF
TRBV2	NA	TRBJ1-5	NA	TGTGCCAGCAGTGTCGGTGGGGGGGCTCAGCCCCAGCATTTT	CASSVGGGAQPQHF
TRBV27	NA	TRBJ1-6	NA	TGTGCCAGCAGTACAAGTAATTCACCCCTCCACTTT	CASSTSNSPLHF
TRBV5-1	NA	TRBJ1-5	TRBD1	TGCGCCAGCATCACGGGACAGGGGGAGAATAGCAATCAGCCCCAGCATTTT	CASITGQGENSNQPQHF
TRBV27	few	TRBJ2-2	TRBD2	TGTGCCAGCAGTCAAATTCCTAGCGGGACGGCCGGGGAGCTGTTTTTT	CASSQIPSGTAGELFF
TRBV25-1	NA	TRBJ1-3	NA	TGTGCCAGCAGTGAATCGCCGAGAAACACCATATATTTT	CASSESPRNTIYF
TRBV12-3/TRBV12-4	NA	TRBJ2-1	TRBD2	TGTGCCAGCAATGATGGACTAGTCAATGAGCAGTTCTTC	CASNDGLVNEQFF
TRBV20-1	NA	TRBJ1-2	TRBD1	TGCAGTGCTAGTCAGGGGGCGGGCTATGGCTACACCTTC	CSASQGAGYGYTF
TRBV3-1/TRBV3-2	NA	TRBJ2-3	NA	TGTGCCAGCAGCCTCGAGGGCCTACCCCAGTATTTT	CASSLEGLPQYF
TRBV7-9	NA	TRBJ1-2	NA	TGTGCCAGCAGCTTACTCGGTGGCGGCTACACCTTC	CASSLLGGGYTF
TRBV29-1	once	TRBJ2-2	TRBD1	TGCAGCATCATTCAGGGGGTGGCCGGGGAGCTGTTTTTT	CSIIQGVAGELFF
TRBV5-1	NA	TRBJ2-1	NA	TGCGCCAGCAGCTTGATCGGTGCCCACAATGAGCAGTTCTTC	CASSLIGAHNEQFF
TRBV12-3/TRBV12-4	NA	TRBJ1-1	NA	TGTGCCAGCAGTTTTGCAGTAGGCACTGAAGCTTTCTTT	CASSFAVGTEAFF